The present TCR beta chain was sequenced within a study of shared clonotypes between healthy human individuals. Study-level points and caveats: Naive CD4 clonotype sharing across a few donors was about 5.3%.

Terminally differentiated effector memory CD45RA+ cells were excluded from the naive CD8 cells, which were CD45RO-negative and positively selected for CCR7. Produced via immunoSEQ multiplex PCR; TCRdb's table is partial and in-frame only. This repertoire shows about 2 million clones, roughly 95% found once; its top ten account for 1% to 1.5%. This CDR3 is built from 15 residues. Germline loops: CDR1 MNHEY, CDR2 SVGAGI. Trimming shortened V by 2 bases and J by 6 bases, and 14 bases separated the two germline ends. In regard to this clone: What it binds is unknown.

The V and J genes are TRBV6-5 and TRBJ2-1, with D perhaps being TRBD1 or TRBD2 (5 bases each). The sequence derives from a man between 18 and 29 years old in good health. Sequenced input: naive CD8+ T cells sorted from blood. The CDR3 protein is CASSYGGPYVNEQFF. The CDR3 DNA sequence: TGTGCCAGCAGTTACGGGGGACCGTATGTCAATGAGCAGTTCTTC.